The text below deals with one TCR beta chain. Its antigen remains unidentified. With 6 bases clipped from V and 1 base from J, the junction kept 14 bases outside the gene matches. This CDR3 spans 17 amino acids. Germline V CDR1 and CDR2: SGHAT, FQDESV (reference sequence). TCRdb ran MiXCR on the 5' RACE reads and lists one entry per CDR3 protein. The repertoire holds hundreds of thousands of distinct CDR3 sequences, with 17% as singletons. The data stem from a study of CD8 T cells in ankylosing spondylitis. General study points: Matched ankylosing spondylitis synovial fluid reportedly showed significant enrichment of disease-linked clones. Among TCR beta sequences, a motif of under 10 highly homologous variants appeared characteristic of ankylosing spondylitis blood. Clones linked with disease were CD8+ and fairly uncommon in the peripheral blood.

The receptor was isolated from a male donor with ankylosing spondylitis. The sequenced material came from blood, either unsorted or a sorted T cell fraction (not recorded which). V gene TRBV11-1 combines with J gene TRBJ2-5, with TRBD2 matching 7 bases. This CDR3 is CASSLGRGRQTQETQYF. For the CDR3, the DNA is TGTGCCAGCAGTCTAGGGAGGGGAAGACAGACCCAAGAGACCCAGTACTTC.